This T cell receptor (beta chain) was recorded in a study of blood T cell repertoires in COVID-19. Looking at the study overall: The study drew acute and convalescent COVID-19 samples from the United States, Italy and Spain.

The CDR3 is 17 residues long. Germline CDR1 reads MGHRA; CDR2 reads YSYEKL. V was pared by 1 base and J by 1 base, with 13 bases between. TCRdb keeps only in-frame clones here, not all; method: immunoSEQ multiplex PCR. Of a few hundred thousand clones in the sample, more than 85% were seen once. Assignments of participants to cohorts depended upon their own reported clinical history. V usage is TRBV4-1 and J usage is TRBJ2-2, with a weak D call TRBD1 (6 bases). The source is a woman in her twenties or thirties who had recovered from COVID-19. The specimen was PBMCs or T cells enriched from blood (not recorded which). CDR3 protein: CASSQGGTGRNTGELFF. The DNA of the CDR3 is TGCGCCAGCAGCCAAGGCGGTACAGGGAGGAACACCGGGGAGCTGTTTTTT.